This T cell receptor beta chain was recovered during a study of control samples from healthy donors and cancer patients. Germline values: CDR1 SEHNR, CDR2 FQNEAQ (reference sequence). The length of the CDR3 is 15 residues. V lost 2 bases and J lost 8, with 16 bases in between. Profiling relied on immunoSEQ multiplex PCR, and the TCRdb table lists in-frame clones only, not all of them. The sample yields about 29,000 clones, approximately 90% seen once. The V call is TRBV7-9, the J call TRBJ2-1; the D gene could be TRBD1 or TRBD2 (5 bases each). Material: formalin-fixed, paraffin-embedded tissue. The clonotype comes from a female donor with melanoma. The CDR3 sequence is CASSLSLAGADEQFF. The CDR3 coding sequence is TGTGCCAGCAGCTTAAGCCTAGCCGGGGCCGATGAGCAGTTCTTC.